This T cell receptor beta chain was profiled in a study of regulatory T cells in long-lasting Graves disease. The CDR3 is made up of 19 amino acids. Germline-derived CDR1 and CDR2 are MGHRA and YSYEKL. V was clipped by 4 bases and J by 0 bases; unmatched bases: 12. Time point meaning: newly diagnosed GD, antithyroid drugs for less than 3 months. RNA extracted from PBMCs served as the sequencing template. TCR beta libraries were built with iRepertoire HTBI primers and Arm-PCR of CDR3 regions. A single record per CDR3 protein comes from TCRdb applying MiXCR to the multiplex PCR reads. This table holds under 500,000 distinct CDR3 sequences, approximately 16% found once. This same sample was also part of a study on T cells in Graves' hyperthyroidism and ophthalmopathy. Per that study: A model of 13 V-J pairs discriminated ophthalmopathy from stable hyperthyroidism.

The receptor was derived from a woman younger than 45 with Graves disease. This specimen consisted of peripheral blood mononuclear cells (PBMCs), obtained at new diagnosis, from a patient treated with antithyroid drugs. The V gene is TRBV4-1, the J gene TRBJ1-5; 10 bases line up with TRBD1. This CDR3 is CASSPVGQGVQYSNQPQHF. The CDR3 DNA reads TGCGCCAGCAGCCCTGTCGGACAGGGGGTCCAATATAGCAATCAGCCCCAGCATTTT.